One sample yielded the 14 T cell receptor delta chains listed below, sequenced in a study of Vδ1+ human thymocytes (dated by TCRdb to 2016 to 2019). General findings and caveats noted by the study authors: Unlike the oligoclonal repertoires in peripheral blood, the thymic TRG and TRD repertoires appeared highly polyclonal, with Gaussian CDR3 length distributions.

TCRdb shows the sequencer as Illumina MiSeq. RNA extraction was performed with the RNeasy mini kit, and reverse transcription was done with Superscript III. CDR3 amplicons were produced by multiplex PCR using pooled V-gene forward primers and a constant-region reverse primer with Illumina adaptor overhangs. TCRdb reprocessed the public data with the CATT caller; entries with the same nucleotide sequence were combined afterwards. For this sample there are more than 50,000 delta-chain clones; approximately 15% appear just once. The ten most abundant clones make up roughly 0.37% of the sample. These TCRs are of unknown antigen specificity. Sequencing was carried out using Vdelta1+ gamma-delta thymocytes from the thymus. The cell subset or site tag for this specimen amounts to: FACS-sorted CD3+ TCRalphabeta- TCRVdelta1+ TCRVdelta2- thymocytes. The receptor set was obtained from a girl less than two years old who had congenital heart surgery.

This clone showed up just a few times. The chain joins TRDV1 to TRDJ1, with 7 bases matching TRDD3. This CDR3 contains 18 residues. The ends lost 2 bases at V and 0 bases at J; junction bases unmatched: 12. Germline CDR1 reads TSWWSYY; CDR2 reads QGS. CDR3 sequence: CALGEGSGWGLYTDKLIF. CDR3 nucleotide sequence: TGTGCTCTTGGGGAAGGGTCTGGCTGGGGGTTATACACCGATAAACTCATCTTT.

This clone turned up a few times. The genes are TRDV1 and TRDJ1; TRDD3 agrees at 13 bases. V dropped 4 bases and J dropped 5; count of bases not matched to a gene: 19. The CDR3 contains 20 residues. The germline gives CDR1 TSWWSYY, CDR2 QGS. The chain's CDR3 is CALGGNFLADWGIREDKLIF. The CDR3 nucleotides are TGTGCTCTTGGGGGAAACTTCCTCGCCGACTGGGGGATACGAGAGGATAAACTCATCTTT.

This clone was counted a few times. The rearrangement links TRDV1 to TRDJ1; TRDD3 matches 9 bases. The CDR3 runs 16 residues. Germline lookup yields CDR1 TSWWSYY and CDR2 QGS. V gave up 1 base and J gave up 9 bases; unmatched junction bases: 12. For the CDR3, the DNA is TGTGCTCTTGGGGAACCCTCTAAAGTGGGGGATATGGAACTCATCTTT. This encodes CALGEPSKVGDMELIF.

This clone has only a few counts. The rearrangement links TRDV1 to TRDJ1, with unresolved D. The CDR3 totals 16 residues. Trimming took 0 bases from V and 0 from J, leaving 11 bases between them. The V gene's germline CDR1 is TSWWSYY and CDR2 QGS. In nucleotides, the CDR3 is TGTGCTCTTGGGGAACTAGCAGGGGCGTACACCGATAAACTCATCTTT. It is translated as CALGELAGAYTDKLIF.

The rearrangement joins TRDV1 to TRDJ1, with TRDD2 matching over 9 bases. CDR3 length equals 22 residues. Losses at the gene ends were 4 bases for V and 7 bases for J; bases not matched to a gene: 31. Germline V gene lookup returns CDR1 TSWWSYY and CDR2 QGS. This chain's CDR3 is CALGACLPTAGDPRGEISKLIF. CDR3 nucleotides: TGTGCTCTTGGGGCCTGCCTTCCTACGGCTGGGGATCCACGAGGGGAGATTAGTAAACTCATCTTT.

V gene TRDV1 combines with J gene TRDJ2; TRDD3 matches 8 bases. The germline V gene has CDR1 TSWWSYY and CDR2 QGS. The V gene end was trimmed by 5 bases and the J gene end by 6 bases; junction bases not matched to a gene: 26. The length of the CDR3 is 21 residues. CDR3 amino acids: CALGQYGGPLRLLGGAAQLFF. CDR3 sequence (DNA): TGTGCTCTTGGGCAATACGGGGGTCCCCTACGGTTACTGGGGGGCGCAGCACAACTCTTCTTT.

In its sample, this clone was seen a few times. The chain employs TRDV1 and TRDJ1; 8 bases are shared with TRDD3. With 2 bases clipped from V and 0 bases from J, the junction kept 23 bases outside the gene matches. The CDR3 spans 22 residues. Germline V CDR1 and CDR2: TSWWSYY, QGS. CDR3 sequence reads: CALGEGLRRPVLGVTYTDKLIF. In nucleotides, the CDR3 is TGTGCTCTTGGGGAAGGTCTACGTAGGCCTGTACTGGGGGTTACTTACACCGATAAACTCATCTTT.

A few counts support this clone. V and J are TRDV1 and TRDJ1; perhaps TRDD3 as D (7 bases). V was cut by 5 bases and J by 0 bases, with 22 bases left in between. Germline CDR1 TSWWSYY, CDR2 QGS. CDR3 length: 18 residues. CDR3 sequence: CALGLLLRGDRDTDKLIF. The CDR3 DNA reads TGTGCTCTTGGGCTGCTCCTACGAGGGGATAGGGACACCGATAAACTCATCTTT.

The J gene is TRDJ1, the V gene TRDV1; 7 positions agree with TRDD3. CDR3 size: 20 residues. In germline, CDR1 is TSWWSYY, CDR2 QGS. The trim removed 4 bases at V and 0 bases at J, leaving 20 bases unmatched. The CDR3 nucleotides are TGTGCTCTTGGGGGATCTACGTTCCCCCGGGGGATTTCTAACACCGATAAACTCATCTTT. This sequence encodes CALGGSTFPRGISNTDKLIF.

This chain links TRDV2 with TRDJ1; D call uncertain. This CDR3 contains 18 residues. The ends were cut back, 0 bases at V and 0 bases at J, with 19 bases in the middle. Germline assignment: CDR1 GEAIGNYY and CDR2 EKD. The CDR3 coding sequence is TGTGCCTGTGACACCGACCCCCGACGTTGGTGGTACACCGATAAACTCATCTTT. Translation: CACDTDPRRWWYTDKLIF.

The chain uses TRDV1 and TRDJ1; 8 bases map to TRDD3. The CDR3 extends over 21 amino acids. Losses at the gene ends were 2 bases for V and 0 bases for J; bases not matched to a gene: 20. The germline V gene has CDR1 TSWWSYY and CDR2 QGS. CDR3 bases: TGTGCTCTTGGGGAATATCCGGTACTGGGGGCCCAAAGGGCCTACACCGATAAACTCATCTTT. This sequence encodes CALGEYPVLGAQRAYTDKLIF.

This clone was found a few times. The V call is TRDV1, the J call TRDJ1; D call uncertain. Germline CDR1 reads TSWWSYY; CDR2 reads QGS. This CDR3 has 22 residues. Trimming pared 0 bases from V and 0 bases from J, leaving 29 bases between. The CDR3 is CALGELPPLRVTPPIYTDKLIF. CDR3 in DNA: TGTGCTCTTGGGGAACTTCCCCCCCTCAGGGTTACGCCCCCCATATACACCGATAAACTCATCTTT.

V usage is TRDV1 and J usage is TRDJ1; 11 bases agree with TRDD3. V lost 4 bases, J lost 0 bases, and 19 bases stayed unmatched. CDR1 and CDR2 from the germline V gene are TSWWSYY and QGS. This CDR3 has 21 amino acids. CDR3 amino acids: CALGGLKGKAGGYKYTDKLIF. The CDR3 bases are TGTGCTCTTGGGGGTCTTAAGGGAAAGGCTGGGGGATACAAGTACACCGATAAACTCATCTTT.

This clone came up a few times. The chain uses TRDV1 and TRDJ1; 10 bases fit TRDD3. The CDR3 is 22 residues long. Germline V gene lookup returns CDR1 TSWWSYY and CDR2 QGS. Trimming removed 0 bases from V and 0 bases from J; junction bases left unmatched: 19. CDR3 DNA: TGTGCTCTTGGGGAACTAAAGAGACTGGGGGATTATGGCGCCCCGTACACCGATAAACTCATCTTT. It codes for CALGELKRLGDYGAPYTDKLIF.